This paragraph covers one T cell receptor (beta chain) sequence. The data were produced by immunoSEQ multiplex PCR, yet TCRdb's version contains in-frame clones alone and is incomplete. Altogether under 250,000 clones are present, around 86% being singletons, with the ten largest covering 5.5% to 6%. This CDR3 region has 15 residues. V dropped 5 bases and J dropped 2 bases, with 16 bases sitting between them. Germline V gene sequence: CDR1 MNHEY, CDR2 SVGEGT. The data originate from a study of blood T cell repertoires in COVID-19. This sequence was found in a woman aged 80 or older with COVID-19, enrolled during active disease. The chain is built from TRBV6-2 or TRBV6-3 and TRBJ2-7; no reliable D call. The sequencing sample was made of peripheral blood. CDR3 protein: CASSRTLILTYEQYF. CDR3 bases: TGTGCCAGCAGTCGCACTCTAATCCTTACCTACGAGCAGTACTTC.